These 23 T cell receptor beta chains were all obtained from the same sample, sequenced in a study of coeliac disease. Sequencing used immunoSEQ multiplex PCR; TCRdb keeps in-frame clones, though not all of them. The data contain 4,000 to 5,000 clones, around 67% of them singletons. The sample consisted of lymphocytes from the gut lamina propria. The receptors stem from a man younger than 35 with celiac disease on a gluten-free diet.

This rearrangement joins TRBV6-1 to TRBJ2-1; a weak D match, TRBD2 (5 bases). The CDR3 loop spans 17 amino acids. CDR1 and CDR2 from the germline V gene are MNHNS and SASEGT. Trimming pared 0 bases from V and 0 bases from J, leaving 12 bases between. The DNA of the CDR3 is TGTGCCAGCAGTGAAGCCTTTGCCGGAGGCTCCTACAATGAGCAGTTCTTC. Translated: CASSEAFAGGSYNEQFF.

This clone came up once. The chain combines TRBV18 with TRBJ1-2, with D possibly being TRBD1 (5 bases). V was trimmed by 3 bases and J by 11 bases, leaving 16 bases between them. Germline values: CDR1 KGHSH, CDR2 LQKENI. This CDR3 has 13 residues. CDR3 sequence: CASSPAEMGGYTF. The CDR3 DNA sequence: TGTGCCAGCTCACCGGCCGAGATGGGGGGTTACACCTTC.

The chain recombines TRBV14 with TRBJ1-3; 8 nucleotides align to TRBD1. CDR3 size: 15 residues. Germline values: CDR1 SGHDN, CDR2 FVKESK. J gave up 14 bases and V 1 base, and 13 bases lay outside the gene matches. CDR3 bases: TGTGCCAGCAGCCAAGGGGGCCTGACAGGGGAAGCCTTATATTTT. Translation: CASSQGGLTGEALYF.

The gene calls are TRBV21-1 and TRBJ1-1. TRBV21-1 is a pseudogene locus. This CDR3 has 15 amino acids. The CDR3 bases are TGTGCCAGCAGCATCCTAGACCATCCCCACACTGAAGCTTTCTTT. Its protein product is CASSILDHPHTEAFF.

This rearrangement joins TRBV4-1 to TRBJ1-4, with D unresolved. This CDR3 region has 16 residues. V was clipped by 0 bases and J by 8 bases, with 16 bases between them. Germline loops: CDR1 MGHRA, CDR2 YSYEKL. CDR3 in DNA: TGCGCCAGCAGCCAAGATCGAGGTCTTCTCGTAGAAAAACTGTTTTTT. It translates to CASSQDRGLLVEKLFF.

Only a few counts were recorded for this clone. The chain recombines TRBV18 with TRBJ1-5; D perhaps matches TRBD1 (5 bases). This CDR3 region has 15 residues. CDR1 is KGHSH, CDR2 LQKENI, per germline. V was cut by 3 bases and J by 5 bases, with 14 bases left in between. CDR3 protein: CASSPPGGRDQPQHF. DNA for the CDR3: TGTGCCAGCTCACCTCCGGGAGGCAGGGATCAGCCCCAGCATTTT.

CDR3 region: CASSMKGRDYNEQFF. The CDR3 coding sequence is TGTGCCAGTAGTATGAAGGGCAGGGATTACAATGAGCAGTTCTTC. J is TRBJ2-1 and V is TRBV19, with a tentative D call TRBD1 (5 bases). V was trimmed by 3 bases and J by 4 bases, leaving 13 bases between them. The CDR3 contains 15 residues. Germline V gene data show CDR1 as LNHDA and CDR2 as SQIVND (reference sequence).

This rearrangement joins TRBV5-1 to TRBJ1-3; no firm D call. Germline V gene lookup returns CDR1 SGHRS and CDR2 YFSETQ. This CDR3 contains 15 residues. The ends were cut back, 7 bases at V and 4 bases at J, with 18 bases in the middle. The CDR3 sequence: CASSPGNEAGNTIYF. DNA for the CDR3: TGCGCCAGCTCTCCGGGAAACGAAGCGGGAAACACCATATATTTT.

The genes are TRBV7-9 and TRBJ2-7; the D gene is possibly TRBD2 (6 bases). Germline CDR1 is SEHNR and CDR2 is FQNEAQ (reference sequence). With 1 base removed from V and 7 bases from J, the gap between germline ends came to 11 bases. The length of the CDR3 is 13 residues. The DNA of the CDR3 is TGTGCCAGCAGCTTAGGCCGGGAGAGAGAGCAGTACTTC. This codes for CASSLGREREQYF.

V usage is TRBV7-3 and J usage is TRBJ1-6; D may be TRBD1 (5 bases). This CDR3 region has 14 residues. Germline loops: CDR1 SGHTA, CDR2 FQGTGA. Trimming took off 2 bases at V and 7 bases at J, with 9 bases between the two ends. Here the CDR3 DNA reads TGTGCCAGCAGCTTAGGACATAGCAATTCACCCCTCCACTTT. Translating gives CASSLGHSNSPLHF.

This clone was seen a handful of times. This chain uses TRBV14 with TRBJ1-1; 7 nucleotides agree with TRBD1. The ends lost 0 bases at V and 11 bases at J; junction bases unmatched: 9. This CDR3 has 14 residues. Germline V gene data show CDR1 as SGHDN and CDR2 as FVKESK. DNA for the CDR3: TGTGCCAGCAGCCAAGACAGGGGGATTTCTAAGGCTTTCTTT. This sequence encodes CASSQDRGISKAFF.

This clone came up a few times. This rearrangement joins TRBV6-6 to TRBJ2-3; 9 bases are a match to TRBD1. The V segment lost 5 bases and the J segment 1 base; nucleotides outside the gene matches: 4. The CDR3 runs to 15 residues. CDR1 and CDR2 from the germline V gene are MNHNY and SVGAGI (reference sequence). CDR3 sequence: CASSPRDRGTDTQYF. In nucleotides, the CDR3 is TGTGCCAGCAGTCCCCGGGACAGGGGCACAGATACGCAGTATTTT.

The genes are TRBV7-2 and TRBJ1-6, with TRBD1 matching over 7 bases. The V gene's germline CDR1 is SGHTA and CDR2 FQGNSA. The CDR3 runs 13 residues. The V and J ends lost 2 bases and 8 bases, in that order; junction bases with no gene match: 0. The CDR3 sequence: CASSLTGDSPLHF. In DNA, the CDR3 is TGTGCCAGCAGCTTAACAGGGGATTCACCCCTCCACTTT.

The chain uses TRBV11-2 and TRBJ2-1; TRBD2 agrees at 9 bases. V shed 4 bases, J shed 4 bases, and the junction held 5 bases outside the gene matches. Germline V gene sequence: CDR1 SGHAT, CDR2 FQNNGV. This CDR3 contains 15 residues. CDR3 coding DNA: TGTGCCAGCAGCTCGCAGCGGGGGGCTTACAATGAGCAGTTCTTC. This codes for CASSSQRGAYNEQFF.

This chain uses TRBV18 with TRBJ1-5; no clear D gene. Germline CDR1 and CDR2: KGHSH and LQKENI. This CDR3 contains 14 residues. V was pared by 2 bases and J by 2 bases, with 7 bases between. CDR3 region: CASSPVSCNQPQHF. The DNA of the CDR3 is TGTGCCAGCTCACCAGTGAGTTGCAATCAGCCCCAGCATTTT.

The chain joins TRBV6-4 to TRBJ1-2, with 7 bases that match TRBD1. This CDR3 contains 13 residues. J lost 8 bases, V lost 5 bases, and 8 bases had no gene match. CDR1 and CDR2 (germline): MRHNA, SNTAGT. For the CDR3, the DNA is TGTGCCAGCAGTCAGAACAGGGGATGGGGCTACACCTTC. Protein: CASSQNRGWGYTF.

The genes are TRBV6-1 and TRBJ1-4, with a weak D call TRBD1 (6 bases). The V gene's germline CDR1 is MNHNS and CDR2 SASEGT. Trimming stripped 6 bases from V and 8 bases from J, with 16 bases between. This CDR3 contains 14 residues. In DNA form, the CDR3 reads TGTGCCAGCAGAGACACAGGGATCCGGGAAAAACTGTTTTTT. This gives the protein CASRDTGIREKLFF.

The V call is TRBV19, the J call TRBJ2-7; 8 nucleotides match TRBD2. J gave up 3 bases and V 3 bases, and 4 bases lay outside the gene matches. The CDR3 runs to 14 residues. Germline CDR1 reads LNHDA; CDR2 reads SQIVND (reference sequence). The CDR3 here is CASSMVGLDYEQYF. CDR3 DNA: TGTGCCAGTAGTATGGTGGGACTAGACTACGAGCAGTACTTC.

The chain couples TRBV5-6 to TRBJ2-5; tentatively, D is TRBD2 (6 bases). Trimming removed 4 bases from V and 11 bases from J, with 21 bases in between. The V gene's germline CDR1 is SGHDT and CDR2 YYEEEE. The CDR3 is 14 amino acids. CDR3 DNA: TGTGCCAGCAGCCCGCCTACGGGGGTTCACTGGCAGTACTTC. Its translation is CASSPPTGVHWQYF. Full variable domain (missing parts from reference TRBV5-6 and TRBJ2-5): DAGVTQSPTHLIKTRGQQVTLRCSPKSGHDTVSWYQQALGQGPQFIFQYYEEEERQRGNFPDRFSGHQFPNYSSELNVNALLLGDSALYLCASSPPTGVHWQYFGPGTRLLVL.

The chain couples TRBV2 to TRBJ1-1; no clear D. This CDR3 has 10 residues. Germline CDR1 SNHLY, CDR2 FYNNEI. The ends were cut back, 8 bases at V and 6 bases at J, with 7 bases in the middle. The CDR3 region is CASGDSEAFF. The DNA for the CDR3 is TGTGCCAGCGGCGACTCTGAAGCTTTCTTT.

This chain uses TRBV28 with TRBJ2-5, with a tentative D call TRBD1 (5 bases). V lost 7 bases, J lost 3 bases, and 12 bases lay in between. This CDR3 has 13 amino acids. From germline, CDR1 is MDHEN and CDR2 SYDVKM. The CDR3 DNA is TGTGCCAGCACCCTCTCCAGGGAAGAGACCCAGTACTTC. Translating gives CASTLSREETQYF.

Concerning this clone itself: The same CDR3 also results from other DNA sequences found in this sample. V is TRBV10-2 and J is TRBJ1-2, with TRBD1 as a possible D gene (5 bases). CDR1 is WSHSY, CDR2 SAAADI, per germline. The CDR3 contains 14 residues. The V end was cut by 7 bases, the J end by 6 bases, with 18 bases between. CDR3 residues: CASTPWGVGNGYTF. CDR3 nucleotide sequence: TGCGCCAGCACCCCCTGGGGGGTCGGAAATGGCTACACCTTC.

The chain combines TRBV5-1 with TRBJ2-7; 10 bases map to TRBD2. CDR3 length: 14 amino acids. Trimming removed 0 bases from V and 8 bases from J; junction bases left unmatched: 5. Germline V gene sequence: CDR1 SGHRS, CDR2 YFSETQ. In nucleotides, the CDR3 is TGCGCCAGCAGCTTGGAAGCGGGGGGGAGGAAGCAGTACTTC. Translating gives CASSLEAGGRKQYF.